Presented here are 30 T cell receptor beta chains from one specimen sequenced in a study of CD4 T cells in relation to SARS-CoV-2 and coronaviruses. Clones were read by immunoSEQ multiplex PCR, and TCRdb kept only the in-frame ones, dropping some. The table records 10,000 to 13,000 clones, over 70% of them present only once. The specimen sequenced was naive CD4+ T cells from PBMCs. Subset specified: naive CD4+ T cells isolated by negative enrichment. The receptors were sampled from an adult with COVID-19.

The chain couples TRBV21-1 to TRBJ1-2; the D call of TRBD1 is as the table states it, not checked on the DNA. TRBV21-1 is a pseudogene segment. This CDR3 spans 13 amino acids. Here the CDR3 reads CASNPGSDYGYTF. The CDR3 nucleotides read TGTGCCAGCAATCCAGGGTCGGACTATGGCTACACCTTC.

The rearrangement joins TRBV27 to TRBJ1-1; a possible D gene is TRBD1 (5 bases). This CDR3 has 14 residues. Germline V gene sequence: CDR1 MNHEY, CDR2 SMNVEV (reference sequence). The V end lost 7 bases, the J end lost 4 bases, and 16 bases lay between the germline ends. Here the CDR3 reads CASKPRQFPTEAFF. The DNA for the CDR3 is TGTGCCAGCAAGCCCCGACAGTTCCCCACTGAAGCTTTCTTT.

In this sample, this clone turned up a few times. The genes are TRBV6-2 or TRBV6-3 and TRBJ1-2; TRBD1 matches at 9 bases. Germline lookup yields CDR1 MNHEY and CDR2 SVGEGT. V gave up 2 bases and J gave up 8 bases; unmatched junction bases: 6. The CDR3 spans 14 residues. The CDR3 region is CASSYKQGASGYTF. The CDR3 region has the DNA TGTGCCAGCAGTTACAAACAGGGGGCCTCCGGCTACACCTTC.

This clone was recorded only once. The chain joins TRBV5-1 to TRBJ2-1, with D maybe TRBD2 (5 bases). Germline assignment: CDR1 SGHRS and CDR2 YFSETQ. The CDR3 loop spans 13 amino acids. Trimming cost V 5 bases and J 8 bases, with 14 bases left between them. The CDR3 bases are TGCGCCAGCAGAATAGGAGGAACCGATGAGCAGTTCTTC. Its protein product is CASRIGGTDEQFF.

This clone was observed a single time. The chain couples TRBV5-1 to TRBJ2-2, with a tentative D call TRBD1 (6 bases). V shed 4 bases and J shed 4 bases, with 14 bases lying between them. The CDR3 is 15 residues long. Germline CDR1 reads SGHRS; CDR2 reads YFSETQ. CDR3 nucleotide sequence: TGCGCCAGCAGCAAAACAACAGGGACCACCGGGGAGCTGTTTTTT. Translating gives CASSKTTGTTGELFF.

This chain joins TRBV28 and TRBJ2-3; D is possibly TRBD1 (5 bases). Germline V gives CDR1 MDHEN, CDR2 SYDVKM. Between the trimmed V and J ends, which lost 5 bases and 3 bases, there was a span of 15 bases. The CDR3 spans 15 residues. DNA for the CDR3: TGTGCCAGCAGTCCGCCTTGGGGCAAGACAGATACGCAGTATTTT. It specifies CASSPPWGKTDTQYF.

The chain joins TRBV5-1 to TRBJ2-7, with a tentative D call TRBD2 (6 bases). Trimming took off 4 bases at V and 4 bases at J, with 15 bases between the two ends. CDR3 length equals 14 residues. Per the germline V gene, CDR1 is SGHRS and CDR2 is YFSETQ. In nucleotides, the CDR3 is TGCGCCAGCAGCAGACTAGGAGAAGGGTACGAGCAGTACTTC. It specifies CASSRLGEGYEQYF.

CDR3 residues: CASSLRTGLGDTQYF. CDR3 bases: TGTGCCAGCAGCCTAAGGACCGGTCTAGGAGATACGCAGTATTTT. The gene calls are TRBV9 and TRBJ2-3; the D is unclear. The CDR3 consists of 15 residues. V was pared by 4 bases and J by 5 bases, with 17 bases between. CDR1 SGDLS and CDR2 YYNGEE come from the germline V gene.

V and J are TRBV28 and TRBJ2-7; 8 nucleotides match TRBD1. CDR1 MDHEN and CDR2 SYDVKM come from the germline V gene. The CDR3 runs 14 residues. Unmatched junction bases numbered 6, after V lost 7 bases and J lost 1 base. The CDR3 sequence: CASIPRGRSYEQYF. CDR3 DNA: TGTGCCAGCATCCCCAGGGGGCGTTCCTACGAGCAGTACTTC.

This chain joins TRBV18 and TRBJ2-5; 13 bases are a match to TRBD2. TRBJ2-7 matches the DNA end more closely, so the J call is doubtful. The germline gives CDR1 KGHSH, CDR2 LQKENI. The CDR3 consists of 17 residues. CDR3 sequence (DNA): TGTGCCAGCTCACCGCTGGGACTAGCGGGGAAAGGACACGAGCAGTACTTC. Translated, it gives CASSPLGLAGKGHEQYF.

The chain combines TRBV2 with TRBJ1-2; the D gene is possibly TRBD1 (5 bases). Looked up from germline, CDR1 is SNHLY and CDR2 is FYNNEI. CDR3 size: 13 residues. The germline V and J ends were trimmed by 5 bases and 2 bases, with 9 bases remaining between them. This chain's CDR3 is CASSQGRNYGYTF. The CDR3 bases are TGTGCCAGCAGTCAGGGACGAAACTATGGCTACACCTTC.

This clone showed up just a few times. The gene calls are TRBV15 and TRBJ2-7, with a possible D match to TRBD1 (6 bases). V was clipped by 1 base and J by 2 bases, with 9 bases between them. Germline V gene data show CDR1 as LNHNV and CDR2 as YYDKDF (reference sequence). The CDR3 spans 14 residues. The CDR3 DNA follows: TGTGCCACCAGCAGAGGGACAGATCCCTACGAGCAGTACTTC. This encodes CATSRGTDPYEQYF.

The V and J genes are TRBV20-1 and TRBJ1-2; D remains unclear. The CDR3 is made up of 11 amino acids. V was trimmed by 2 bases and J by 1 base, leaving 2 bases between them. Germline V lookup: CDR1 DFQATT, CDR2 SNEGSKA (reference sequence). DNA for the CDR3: TGCAGTGCTAGAAGTAACTATGGCTACACCTTC. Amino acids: CSARSNYGYTF.

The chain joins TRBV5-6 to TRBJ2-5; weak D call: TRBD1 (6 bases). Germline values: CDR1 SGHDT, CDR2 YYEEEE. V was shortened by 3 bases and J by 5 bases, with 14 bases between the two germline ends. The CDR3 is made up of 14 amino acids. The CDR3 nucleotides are TGTGCCAGCAGCTATATGGGGGCCGGTGAGACCCAGTACTTC. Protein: CASSYMGAGETQYF. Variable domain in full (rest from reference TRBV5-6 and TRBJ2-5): DAGVTQSPTHLIKTRGQQVTLRCSPKSGHDTVSWYQQALGQGPQFIFQYYEEEERQRGNFPDRFSGHQFPNYSSELNVNALLLGDSALYLCASSYMGAGETQYFGPGTRLLVL.

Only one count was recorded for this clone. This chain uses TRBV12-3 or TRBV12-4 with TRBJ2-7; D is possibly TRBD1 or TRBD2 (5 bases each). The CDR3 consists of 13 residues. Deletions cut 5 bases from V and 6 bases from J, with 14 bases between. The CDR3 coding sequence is TGTGCCAGCAGTCGGTTCGAGGGGCTCGAGCAGTACTTC. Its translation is CASSRFEGLEQYF.

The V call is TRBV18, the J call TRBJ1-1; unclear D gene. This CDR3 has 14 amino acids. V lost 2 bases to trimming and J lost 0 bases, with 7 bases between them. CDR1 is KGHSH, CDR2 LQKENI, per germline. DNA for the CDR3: TGTGCCAGCTCACCAAGGAGCATGAACACTGAAGCTTTCTTT. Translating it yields CASSPRSMNTEAFF. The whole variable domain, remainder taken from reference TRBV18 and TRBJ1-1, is NAGVMQNPRHLVRRRGQEARLRCSPMKGHSHVYWYRQLPEEGLKFMVYLQKENIIDESGMPKERFSAEFPKEGPSILRIQQVVRGDSAAYFCASSPRSMNTEAFFGQGTRLTVV.

The DNA of the CDR3 is TGCGCCAGCAGTGAGACCAGCAATCAGCCCCAGCATTTT. Its protein is CASSETSNQPQHF. The chain links TRBV10-1 to TRBJ1-5; D gene unclear. The CDR3 runs to 13 residues. The germline V gene has CDR1 WNHNN and CDR2 SYGVQD (reference sequence). V was shortened by 2 bases and J by 1 base, with 3 bases between the two germline ends.

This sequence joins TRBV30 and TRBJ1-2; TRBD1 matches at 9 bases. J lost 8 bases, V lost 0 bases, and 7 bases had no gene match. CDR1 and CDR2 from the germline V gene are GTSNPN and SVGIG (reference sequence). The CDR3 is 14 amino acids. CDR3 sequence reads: CAWSVVQGAQGYTF. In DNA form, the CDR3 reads TGTGCCTGGAGTGTTGTACAGGGGGCACAAGGCTACACCTTC.

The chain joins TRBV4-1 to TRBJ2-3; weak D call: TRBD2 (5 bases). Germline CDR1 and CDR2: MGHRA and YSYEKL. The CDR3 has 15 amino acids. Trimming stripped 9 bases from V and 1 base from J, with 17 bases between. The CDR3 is CARVGKEAGTDTQYF. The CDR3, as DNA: TGCGCCAGAGTCGGAAAGGAGGCGGGCACAGATACGCAGTATTTT.

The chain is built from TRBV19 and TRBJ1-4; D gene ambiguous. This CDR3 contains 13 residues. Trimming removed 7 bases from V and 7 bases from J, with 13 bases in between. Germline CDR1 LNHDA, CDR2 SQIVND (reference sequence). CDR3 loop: CASTPAWGEKLFF. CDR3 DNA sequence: TGTGCCAGTACCCCCGCTTGGGGTGAAAAACTGTTTTTT. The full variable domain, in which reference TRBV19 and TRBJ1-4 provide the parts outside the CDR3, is DGGITQSPKYLFRKEGQNVTLSCEQNLNHDAMYWYRQDPGQGLRLIYYSQIVNDFQKGDIAEGYSVSREKKESFPLTVTSAQKNPTAFYLCASTPAWGEKLFFGSGTQLSVL.

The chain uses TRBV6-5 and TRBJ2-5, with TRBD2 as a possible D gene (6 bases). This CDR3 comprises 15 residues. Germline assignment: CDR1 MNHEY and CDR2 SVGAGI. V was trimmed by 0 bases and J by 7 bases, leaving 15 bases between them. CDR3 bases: TGTGCCAGCAGTTACTCAGGCGGGGCCCCAGGGACCCAGTACTTC. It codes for CASSYSGGAPGTQYF.

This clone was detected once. The CDR3 sequence is CASSPGMNTEAFF. The CDR3 nucleotides read TGTGCCAGCAGTCCAGGGATGAACACTGAAGCTTTCTTT. The V and J genes are TRBV6-6 and TRBJ1-1, with D perhaps matching TRBD1 (5 bases). CDR3 length: 13 residues. The germline V and J ends were trimmed by 5 bases and 0 bases, with 7 bases remaining between them. Germline CDR1 is MNHNY and CDR2 is SVGAGI (reference sequence).

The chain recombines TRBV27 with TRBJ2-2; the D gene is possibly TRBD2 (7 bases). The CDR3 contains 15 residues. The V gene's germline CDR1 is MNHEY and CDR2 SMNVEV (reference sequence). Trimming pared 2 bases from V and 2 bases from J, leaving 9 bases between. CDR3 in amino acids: CASSLGGANTGELFF. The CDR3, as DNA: TGTGCCAGCAGTTTAGGGGGGGCAAACACCGGGGAGCTGTTTTTT.

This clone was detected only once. The CDR3 reads CASRAPRGRPPDEQFF. The CDR3 DNA reads TGTGCCAGCAGAGCCCCAAGGGGGCGACCCCCCGATGAGCAGTTCTTC. V usage is TRBV28 and J usage is TRBJ2-1, with TRBD1 matching 7 bases. Trimming cost V 6 bases and J 8 bases; bases outside gene matches: 16. CDR1 is MDHEN, CDR2 SYDVKM, per germline. This CDR3 is 16 amino acids long. The complete variable domain, with remaining parts taken from reference TRBV28 and TRBJ2-1, reads DVKVTQSSRYLVKRTGEKVFLECVQDMDHENMFWYRQDPGLGLRLIYFSYDVKMKEKGDIPEGYSVSREKKERFSLILESASTNQTSMYLCASRAPRGRPPDEQFFGPGTRLTVL.

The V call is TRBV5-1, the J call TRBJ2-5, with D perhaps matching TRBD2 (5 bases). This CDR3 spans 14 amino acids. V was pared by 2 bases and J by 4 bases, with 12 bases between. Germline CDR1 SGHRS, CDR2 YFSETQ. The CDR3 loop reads CASSLSGNGETQYF. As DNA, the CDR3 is TGCGCCAGCAGCTTATCGGGAAATGGAGAGACCCAGTACTTC.

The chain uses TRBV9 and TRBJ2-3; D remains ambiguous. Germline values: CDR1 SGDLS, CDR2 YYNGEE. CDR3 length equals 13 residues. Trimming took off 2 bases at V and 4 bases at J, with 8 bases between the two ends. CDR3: CASSVQDPDTQYF. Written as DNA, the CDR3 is TGTGCCAGCAGCGTTCAGGACCCAGATACGCAGTATTTT. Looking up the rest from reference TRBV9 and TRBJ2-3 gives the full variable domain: DSGVTQTPKHLITATGQRVTLRCSPRSGDLSVYWYQQSLDQGLQFLIQYYNGEERAKGNILERFSAQQFPDLHSELNLSSLELGDSALYFCASSVQDPDTQYFGPGTRLTVL.

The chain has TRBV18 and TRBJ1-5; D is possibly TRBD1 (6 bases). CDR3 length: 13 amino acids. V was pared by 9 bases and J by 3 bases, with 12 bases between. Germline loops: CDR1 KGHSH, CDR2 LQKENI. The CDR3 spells CASCTGFNQPQHF. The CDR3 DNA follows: TGTGCCAGTTGTACAGGGTTCAATCAGCCCCAGCATTTT.

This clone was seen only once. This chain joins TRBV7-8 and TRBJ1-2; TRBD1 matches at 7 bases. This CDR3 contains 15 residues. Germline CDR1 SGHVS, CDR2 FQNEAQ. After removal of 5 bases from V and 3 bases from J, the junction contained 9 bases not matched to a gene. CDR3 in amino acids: CASSPPAGGDYGYTF. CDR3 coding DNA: TGTGCCAGCAGCCCTCCGGCAGGGGGAGACTATGGCTACACCTTC. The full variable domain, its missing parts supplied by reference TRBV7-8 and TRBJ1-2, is GAGVSQSPRYKVAKRGQDVALRCDPISGHVSLFWYQQALGQGPEFLTYFQNEAQLDKSGLPSDRFFAERPEGSVSTLKIQRTQQEDSAVYLCASSPPAGGDYGYTFGSGTRLTVV.

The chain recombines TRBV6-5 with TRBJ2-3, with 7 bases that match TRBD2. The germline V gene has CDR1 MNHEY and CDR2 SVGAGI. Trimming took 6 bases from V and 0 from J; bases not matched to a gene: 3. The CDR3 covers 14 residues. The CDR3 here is CASRAGSSTDTQYF. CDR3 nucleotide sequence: TGTGCCAGCAGAGCGGGGTCTAGCACAGATACGCAGTATTTT.

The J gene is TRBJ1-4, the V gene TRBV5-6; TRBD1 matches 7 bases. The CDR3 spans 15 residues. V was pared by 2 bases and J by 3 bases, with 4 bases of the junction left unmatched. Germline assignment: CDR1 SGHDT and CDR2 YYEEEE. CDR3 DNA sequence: TGTGCCAGCAGCTTAACCGGGACAGCTAATGAAAAACTGTTTTTT. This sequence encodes CASSLTGTANEKLFF.